This T cell receptor (beta chain) comes out of a study of T cells in Graves' hyperthyroidism and ophthalmopathy. The diagnoses drew upon clinical symptoms, serum thyroxine and TRAb, thyroid ultrasound and orbital computed tomography. Using RNA transcripts as the source, TCR beta CDR3 regions were amplified. TCR CDR3 underwent first-round RT-PCR with the HTBI primer set. TCRdb itself ran the multiplex PCR reads through MiXCR, one entry per CDR3 protein. The sample contains roughly 500,000 distinct CDR3 sequences, 35% to 50% of which appear only once. This clonotype was recorded at least ten times. Per germline, CDR1 DFQATT and CDR2 SNEGSKA (reference sequence). V shed 1 base and J shed 0 bases, with 12 bases lying between them. CDR3 length equals 16 residues.

The sample taken for sequencing was peripheral blood or thyroid tissue (not recorded which). The rearrangement joins TRBV20-1 to TRBJ1-4, with a tentative D call TRBD1 (5 bases). The receptor's source is an adult woman with Graves' disease, either hyperthyroidism or ophthalmopathy (not recorded which). The CDR3 sequence is CSARGGDGATNEKLFF. In DNA form, the CDR3 reads TGCAGTGCTAGAGGAGGGGACGGCGCAACTAATGAAAAACTGTTTTTT.